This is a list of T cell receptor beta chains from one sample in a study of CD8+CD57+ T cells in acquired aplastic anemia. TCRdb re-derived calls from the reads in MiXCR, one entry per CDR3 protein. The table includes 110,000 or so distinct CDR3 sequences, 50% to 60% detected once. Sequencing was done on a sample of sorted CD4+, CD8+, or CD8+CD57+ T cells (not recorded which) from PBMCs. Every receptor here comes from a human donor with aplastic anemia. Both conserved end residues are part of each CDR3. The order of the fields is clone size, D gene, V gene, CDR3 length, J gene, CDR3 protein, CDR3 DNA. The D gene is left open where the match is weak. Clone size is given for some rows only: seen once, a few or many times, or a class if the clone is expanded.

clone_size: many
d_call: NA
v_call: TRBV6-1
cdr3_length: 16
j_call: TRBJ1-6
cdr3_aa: CASTEGGQNYNSPLHF
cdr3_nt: TGTGCCAGCACCGAGGGGGGACAAAACTATAATTCACCCCTCCACTTT

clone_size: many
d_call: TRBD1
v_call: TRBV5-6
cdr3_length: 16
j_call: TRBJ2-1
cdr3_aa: CASSLGDRESYNEQFF
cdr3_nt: TGTGCCAGCAGCTTAGGGGACAGGGAGTCCTACAATGAGCAGTTCTTC

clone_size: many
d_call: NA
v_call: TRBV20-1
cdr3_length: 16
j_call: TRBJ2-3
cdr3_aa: CSARDFRGISTDTQYF
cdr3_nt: TGCAGTGCTAGAGATTTCCGGGGGATCAGCACAGATACGCAGTATTTT

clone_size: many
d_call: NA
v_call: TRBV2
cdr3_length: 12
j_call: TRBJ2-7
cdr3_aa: CATSDRNYEQYF
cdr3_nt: TGTGCCACCTCGGACAGAAACTACGAGCAGTACTTC

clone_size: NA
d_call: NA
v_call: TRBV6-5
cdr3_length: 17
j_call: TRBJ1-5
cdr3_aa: CASSSDSNDYSNQPQHF
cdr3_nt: TGTGCCAGCAGTTCGGACAGTAACGATTATAGCAATCAGCCCCAGCATTTT

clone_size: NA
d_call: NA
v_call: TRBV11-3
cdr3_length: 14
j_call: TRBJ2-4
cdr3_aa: CASSLVGVENIQYF
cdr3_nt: TGTGCCAGCAGCTTAGTGGGGGTAGAGAACATTCAGTACTTC

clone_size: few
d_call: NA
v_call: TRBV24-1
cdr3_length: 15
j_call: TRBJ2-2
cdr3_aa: CATSATAEQRGELFF
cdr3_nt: TGTGCCACCAGTGCTACGGCCGAACAGAGGGGGGAGCTGTTTTTT

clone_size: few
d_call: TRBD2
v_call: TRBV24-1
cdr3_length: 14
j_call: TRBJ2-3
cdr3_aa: CATSDFPTTSAQYF
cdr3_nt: TGTGCCACCAGTGATTTCCCCACTACTAGCGCGCAGTATTTT

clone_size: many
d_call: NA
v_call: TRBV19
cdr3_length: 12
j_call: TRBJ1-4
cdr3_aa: CASSMRTEKLFF
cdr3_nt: TGTGCCAGTAGTATGCGGACAGAAAAACTGTTTTTT

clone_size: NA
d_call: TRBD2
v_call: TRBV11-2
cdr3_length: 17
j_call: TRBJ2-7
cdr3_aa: CASSLELAGGLSYEQYF
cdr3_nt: TGTGCCAGCAGCTTAGAACTAGCGGGAGGGCTGTCCTACGAGCAGTACTTC

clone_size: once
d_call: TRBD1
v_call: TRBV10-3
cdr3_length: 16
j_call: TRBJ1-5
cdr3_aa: CAIKNLDRGGNQPQHF
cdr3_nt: TGTGCCATCAAAAACCTGGACAGGGGGGGCAATCAGCCCCAGCATTTT

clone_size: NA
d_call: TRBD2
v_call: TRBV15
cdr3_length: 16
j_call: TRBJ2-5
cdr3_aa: CATSRGLAGGQETQYF
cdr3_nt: TGTGCCACCAGCAGGGGACTAGCGGGGGGTCAGGAGACCCAGTACTTC

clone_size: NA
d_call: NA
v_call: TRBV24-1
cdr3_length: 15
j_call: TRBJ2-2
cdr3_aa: CATSRRGAGAGELFF
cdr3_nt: TGTGCCACCAGTCGGAGGGGGGCTGGGGCCGGGGAGCTGTTTTTT

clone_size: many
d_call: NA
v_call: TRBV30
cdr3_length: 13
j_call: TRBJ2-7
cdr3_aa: CAWSVGSEGEQYF
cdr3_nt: TGTGCCTGGAGTGTAGGATCTGAGGGCGAGCAGTACTTC

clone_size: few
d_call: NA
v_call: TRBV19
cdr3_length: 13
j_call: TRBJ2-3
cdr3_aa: CASSKMPGDTQYF
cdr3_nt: TGTGCCAGTAGCAAGATGCCTGGGGATACGCAGTATTTT

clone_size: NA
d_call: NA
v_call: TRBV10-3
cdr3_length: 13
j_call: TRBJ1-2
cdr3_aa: CAIRLRTGYGYTF
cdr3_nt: TGTGCCATCCGTCTCCGGACGGGCTATGGCTACACCTTC

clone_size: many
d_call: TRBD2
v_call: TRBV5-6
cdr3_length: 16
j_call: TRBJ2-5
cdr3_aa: CASSLEASGVQETQYF
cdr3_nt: TGTGCCAGCAGCTTGGAGGCCAGCGGGGTCCAAGAGACCCAGTACTTC

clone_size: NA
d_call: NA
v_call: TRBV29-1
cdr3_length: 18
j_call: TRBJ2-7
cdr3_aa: CSVEDLGGPSSSAPDRDF
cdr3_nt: TGCAGCGTTGAAGATCTGGGGGGGCCCTCCTCCTCGGCACCTGACCGGGACTTC

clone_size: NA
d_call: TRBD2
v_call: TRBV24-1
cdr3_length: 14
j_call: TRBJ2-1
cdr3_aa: CATSSGITGDEQLF
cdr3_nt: TGTGCCACCAGTAGCGGGATCACCGGCGATGAGCAGCTCTTC

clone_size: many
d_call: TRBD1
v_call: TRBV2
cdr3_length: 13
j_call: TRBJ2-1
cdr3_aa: CASSRQGYNEQFF
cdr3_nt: TGTGCCAGCAGTAGACAGGGCTACAATGAGCAGTTCTTC

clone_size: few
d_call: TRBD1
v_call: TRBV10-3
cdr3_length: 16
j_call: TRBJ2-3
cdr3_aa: CAIRGRTGAGTDTQYF
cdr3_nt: TGTGCCATCAGGGGGCGGACAGGGGCGGGTACAGATACGCAGTATTTT

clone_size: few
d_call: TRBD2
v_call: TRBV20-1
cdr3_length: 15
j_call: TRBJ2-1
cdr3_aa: CSATETSGRIYEQFF
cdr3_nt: TGCAGTGCTACTGAAACTAGCGGGAGGATCTATGAGCAGTTCTTC

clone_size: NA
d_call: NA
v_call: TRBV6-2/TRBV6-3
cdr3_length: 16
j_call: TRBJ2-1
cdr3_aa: CASSLKQGKGDNEQFF
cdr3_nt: TGTGCCAGCAGCCTAAAACAGGGAAAAGGAGACAATGAGCAGTTCTTC

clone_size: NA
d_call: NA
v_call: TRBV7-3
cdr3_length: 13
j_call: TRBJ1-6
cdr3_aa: CASSLQENSPLHF
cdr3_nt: TGTGCCAGCAGCTTACAGGAGAATTCACCCCTCCACTTT

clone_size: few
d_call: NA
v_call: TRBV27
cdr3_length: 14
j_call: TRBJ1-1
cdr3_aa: CASSLVGARTEAFF
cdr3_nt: TGTGCCAGCAGTTTAGTAGGGGCGCGGACTGAAGCTTTCTTT

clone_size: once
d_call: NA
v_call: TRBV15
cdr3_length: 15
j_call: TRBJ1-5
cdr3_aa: CATSRDVAPNQPRHF
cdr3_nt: TGTGCCACCAGCAGAGATGTAGCCCCCAATCAGCCCCGGCATTTT

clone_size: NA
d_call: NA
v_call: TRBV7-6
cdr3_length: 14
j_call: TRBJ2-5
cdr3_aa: CASSLPYDQETQYF
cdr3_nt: TGTGCCAGCAGCTTACCGTATGACCAAGAGACCCAGTACTTC

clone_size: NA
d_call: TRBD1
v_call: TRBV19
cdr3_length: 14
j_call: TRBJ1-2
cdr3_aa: CASSRTGLNYGYTF
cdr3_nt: TGTGCCAGTAGTAGGACAGGCCTCAACTATGGCTACACCTTC

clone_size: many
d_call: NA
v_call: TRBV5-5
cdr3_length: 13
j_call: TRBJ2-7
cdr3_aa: CASSPWTPYEQYF
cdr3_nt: TGTGCCAGCAGCCCCTGGACCCCCTACGAGCAGTACTTC

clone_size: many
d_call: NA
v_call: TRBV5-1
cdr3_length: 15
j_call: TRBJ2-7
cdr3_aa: CASSFRRQASYEQYF
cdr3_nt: TGCGCCAGCAGCTTCCGTCGACAGGCCTCCTACGAGCAGTACTTC

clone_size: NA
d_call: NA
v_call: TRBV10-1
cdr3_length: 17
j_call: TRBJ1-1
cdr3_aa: CASSETQGKLGNTEAFF
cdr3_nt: TGCGCCAGCAGTGAGACACAGGGTAAGTTAGGGAACACTGAAGCTTTCTTT

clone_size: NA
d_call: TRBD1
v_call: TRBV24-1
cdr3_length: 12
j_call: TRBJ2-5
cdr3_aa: CATSDRWDRKYF
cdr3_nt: TGTGCCACCAGTGATCGGTGGGACAGGAAGTACTTT

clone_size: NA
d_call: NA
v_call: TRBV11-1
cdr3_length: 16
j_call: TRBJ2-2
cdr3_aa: CASSHRFDANTGELFF
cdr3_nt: TGTGCCAGCAGCCACAGATTCGACGCGAACACCGGGGAGCTGTTTTTT

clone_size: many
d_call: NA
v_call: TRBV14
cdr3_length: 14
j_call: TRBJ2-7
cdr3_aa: CASSQVGSLDEQYF
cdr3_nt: TGTGCCAGCAGCCAAGTGGGATCCTTGGACGAGCAGTACTTC

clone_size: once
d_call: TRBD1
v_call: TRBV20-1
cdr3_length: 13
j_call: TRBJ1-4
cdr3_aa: CSAIGTGDEKLFF
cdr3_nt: TGCAGTGCCATCGGGACAGGGGATGAAAAACTGTTTTTT

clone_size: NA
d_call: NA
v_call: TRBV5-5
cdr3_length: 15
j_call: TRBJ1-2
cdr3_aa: CASSLAGIYNYGYTF
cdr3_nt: TGTGCCAGCAGCTTGGCCGGGATCTATAACTATGGCTACACCTTC

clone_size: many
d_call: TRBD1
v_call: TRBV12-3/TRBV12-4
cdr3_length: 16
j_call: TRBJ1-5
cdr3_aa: CASSLARTGGNQPQHF
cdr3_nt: TGTGCCAGCAGTTTAGCGCGGACAGGGGGCAATCAGCCCCAGCATTTT

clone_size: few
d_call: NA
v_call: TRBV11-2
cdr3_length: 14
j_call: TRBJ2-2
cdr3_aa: CASSLDRLGRELFF
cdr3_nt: TGTGCCAGCAGCTTAGATAGGCTGGGCCGGGAGCTGTTTTTT

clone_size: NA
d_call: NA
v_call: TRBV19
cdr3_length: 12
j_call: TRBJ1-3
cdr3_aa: CASSADGNTIYF
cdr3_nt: TGTGCCAGTAGTGCCGACGGAAACACCATATATTTT

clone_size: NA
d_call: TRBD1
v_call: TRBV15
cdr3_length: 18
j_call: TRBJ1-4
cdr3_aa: CATSLRDRVRAANEKLFF
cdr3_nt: TGTGCCACCAGCCTCCGGGACAGGGTTCGCGCTGCTAATGAAAAACTGTTTTTT

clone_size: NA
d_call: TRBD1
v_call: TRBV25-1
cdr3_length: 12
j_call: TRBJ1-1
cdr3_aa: CASGQGNTEAFF
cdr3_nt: TGTGCCAGCGGACAGGGGAACACTGAAGCTTTCTTT

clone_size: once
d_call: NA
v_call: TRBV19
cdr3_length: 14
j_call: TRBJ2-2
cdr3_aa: CASSIRLVAGELFF
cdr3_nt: TGTGCCAGTAGTATTCGGCTTGTTGCCGGGGAGCTGTTTTTT

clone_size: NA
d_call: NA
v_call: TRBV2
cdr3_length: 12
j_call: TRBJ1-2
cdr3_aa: CASTLGSGGYTF
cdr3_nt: TGTGCCAGCACCCTGGGGTCGGGAGGCTACACCTTC

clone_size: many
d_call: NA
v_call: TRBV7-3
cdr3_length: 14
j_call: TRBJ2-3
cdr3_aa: CASSSPDTTDTQYF
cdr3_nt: TGTGCCAGCAGCTCGCCGGACACCACAGATACGCAGTATTTT

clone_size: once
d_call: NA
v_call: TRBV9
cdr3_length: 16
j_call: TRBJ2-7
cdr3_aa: CASSVAPGQSGYEQYF
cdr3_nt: TGTGCCAGCAGCGTAGCCCCCGGACAGTCAGGCTACGAGCAGTACTTC

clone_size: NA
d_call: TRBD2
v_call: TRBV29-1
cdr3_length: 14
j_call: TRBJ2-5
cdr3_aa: CSVPQTSGGETQYF
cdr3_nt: TGCAGCGTTCCTCAGACTAGCGGCGGAGAGACCCAGTACTTC

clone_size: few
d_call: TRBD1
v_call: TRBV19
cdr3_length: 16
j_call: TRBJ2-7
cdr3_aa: CASSTSTDRGRGEQYF
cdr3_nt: TGTGCCAGTAGTACCTCAACGGACAGGGGAAGGGGCGAGCAGTACTTC

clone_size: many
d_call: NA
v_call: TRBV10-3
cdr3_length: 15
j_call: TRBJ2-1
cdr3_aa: CAISSTGEWNNEQFF
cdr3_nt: TGTGCCATCAGTTCGACGGGGGAGTGGAACAATGAGCAGTTCTTC